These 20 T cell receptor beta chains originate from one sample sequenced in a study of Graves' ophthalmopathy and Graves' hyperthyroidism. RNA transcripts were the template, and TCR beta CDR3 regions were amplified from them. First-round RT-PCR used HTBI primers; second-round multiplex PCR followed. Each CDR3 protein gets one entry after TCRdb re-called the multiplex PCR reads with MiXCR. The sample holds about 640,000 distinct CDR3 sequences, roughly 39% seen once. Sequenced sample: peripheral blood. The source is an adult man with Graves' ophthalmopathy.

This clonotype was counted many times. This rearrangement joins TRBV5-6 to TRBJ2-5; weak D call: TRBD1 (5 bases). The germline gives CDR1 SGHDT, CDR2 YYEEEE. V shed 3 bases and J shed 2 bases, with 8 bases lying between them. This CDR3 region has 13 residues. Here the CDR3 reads CASSSDTQETQYF. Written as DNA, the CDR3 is TGTGCCAGCAGCTCGGACACTCAAGAGACCCAGTACTTC.

DNA of the CDR3: TGTGCCATCAGTAAGCCACGTAGGGGCAGGGGTGGTGAAAAACTGTTTTTT. Its protein is CAISKPRRGRGGEKLFF. The chain uses TRBV10-3 and TRBJ1-4; TRBD1 might be the D (6 bases). Trimming removed 5 bases from V and 7 bases from J, with 23 bases in between. This CDR3 contains 17 residues. Germline V gene sequence: CDR1 ENHRY, CDR2 SYGVKD.

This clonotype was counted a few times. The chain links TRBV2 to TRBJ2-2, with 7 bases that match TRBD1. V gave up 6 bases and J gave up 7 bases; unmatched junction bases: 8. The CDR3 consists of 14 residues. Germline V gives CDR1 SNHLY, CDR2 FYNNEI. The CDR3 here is CASRHDRAGGELFF. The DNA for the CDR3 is TGTGCCAGCAGACACGACAGGGCCGGCGGGGAGCTGTTTTTT.

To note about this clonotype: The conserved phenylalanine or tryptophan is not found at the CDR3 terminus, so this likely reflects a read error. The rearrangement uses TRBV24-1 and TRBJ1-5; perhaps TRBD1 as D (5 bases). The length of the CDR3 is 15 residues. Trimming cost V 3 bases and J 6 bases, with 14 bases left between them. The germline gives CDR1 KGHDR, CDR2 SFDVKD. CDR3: CATSDRGFRVQPQHY. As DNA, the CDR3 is TGTGCCACCAGTGATCGGGGGTTTCGGGTTCAGCCCCAGCATTAT.

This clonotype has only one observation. As DNA, the CDR3 is TGCGCCAGCAGTGAGGGGCTAGCGGGAGCCCAAGAGACCCAGTACTTC. This encodes CASSEGLAGAQETQYF. The genes are TRBV10-2 and TRBJ2-5; 10 bases map to TRBD2. CDR3 length: 16 amino acids. The J segment lost 1 base and the V segment lost 2 bases, leaving 4 bases of the junction unmatched. The germline V gene has CDR1 WSHSY and CDR2 SAAADI.

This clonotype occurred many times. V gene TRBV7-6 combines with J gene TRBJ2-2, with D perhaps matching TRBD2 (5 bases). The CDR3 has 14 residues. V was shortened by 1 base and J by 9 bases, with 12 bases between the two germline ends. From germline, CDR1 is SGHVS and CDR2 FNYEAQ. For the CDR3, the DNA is TGTGCCAGCAGCTTAGGGAGGCGGCACCGGGAGCTGTTTTTT. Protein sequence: CASSLGRRHRELFF.

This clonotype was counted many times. This CDR3 reads CASTLSGLSGNTIYF. DNA for the CDR3: TGTGCCAGCACCCTAAGTGGTCTCTCTGGAAACACCATATATTTT. The chain carries TRBV7-8 and TRBJ1-3; no firm D call. V was pared by 7 bases and J by 0 bases, with 13 bases between. CDR1 and CDR2 from the germline V gene are SGHVS and FQNEAQ. The CDR3 loop spans 15 amino acids.

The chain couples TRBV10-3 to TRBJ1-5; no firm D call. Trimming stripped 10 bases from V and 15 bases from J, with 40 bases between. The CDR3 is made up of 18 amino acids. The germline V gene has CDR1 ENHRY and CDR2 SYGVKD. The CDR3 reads CASAAYLSLTLRNKYLHF. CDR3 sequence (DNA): TGTGCCAGCGCAGCGTACCTCTCCTTAACGCTCCGGAATAAGTATTTGCATTTT.

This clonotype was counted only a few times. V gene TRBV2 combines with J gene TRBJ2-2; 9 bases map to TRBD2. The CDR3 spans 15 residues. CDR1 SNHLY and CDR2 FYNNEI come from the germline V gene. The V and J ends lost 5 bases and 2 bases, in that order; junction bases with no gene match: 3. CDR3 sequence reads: CASSSGGINTGELFF. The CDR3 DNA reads TGTGCCAGCAGTAGCGGGGGGATTAACACCGGGGAGCTGTTTTTT.

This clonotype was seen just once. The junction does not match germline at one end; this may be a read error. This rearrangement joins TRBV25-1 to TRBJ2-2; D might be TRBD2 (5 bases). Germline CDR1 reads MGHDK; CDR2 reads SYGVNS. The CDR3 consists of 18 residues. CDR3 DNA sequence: TGTGCCAGCAGTGACTCTTTACCCGGGGTGACAAACACCGGGGAGCTGCTTTTT. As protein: CASSDSLPGVTNTGELLF.

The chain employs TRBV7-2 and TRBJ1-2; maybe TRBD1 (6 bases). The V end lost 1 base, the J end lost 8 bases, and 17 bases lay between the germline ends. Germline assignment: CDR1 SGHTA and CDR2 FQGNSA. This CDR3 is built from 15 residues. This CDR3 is CASSLGTALSRGYTF. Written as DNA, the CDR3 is TGTGCCAGCAGCTTAGGGACAGCCCTTTCTCGGGGCTACACCTTC.

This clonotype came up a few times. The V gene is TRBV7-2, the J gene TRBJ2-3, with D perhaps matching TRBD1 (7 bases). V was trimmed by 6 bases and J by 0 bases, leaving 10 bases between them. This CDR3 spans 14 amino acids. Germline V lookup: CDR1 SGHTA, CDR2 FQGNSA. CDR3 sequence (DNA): TGTGCCAGCAGGACAGGGACTAGCACAGATACGCAGTATTTT. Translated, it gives CASRTGTSTDTQYF. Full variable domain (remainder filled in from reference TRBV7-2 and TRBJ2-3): GAGVSQSPSNKVTEKGKDVELRCDPISGHTALYWYRQSLGQGLEFLIYFQGNSAPDKSGLPSDRFSAERTGGSVSTLTIQRTQQEDSAVYLCASRTGTSTDTQYFGPGTRLTVL.

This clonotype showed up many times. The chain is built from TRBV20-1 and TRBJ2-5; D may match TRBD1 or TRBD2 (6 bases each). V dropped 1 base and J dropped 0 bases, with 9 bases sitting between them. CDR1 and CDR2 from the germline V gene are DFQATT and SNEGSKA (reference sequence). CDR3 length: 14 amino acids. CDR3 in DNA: TGCAGTGCTAGAGCCGGGGGCAACCAAGAGACCCAGTACTTC. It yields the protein CSARAGGNQETQYF.

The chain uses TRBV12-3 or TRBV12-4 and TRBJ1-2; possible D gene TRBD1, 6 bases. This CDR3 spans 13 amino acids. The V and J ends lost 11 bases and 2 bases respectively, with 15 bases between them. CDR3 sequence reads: CASKETGNYGYTF. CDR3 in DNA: TGTGCCTCAAAAGAAACAGGGAACTATGGCTACACCTTC.

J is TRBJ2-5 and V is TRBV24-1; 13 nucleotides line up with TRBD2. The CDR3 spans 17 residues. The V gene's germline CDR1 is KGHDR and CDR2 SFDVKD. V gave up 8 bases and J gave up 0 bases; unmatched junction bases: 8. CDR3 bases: TGTGCCACCACTCGGACTAGCGGGAGAAAAAACCAAGAGACCCAGTACTTC. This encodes CATTRTSGRKNQETQYF.

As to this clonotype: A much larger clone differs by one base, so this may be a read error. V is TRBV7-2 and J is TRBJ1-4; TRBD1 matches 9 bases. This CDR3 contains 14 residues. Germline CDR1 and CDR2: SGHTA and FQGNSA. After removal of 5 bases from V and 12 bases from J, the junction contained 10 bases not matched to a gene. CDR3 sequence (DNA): TGTGCCAGCAGCCACAGGGGGCATAAGGAAGAACTGTTTTTT. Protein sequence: CASSHRGHKEELFF.

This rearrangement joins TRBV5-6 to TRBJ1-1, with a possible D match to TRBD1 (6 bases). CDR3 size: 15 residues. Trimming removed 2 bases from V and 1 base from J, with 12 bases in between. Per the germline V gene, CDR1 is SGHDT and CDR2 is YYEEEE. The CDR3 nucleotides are TGTGCCAGCAGCTTAAAAGGGACACAGAACACTGAAGCTTTCTTT. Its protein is CASSLKGTQNTEAFF.

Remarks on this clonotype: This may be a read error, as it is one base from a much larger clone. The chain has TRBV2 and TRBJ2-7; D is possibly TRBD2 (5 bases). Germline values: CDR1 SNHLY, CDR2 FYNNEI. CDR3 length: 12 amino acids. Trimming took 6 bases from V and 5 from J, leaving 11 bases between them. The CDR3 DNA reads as TGTGCCAGCAGGGAGGCTAGGAACGAGCAGTACTTC. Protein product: CASREARNEQYF.

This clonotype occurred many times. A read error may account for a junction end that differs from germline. This CDR3 is CASSWTGTGETQYF. The CDR3 coding sequence is TGTGCCAGCAGCTGGACAGGGACGGGGGAGACCCAGTACTTC. This chain uses TRBV5-1 with TRBJ2-5; 8 nucleotides agree with TRBD1. Germline V gives CDR1 SGHRS, CDR2 YFSETQ. CDR3 length: 14 amino acids.

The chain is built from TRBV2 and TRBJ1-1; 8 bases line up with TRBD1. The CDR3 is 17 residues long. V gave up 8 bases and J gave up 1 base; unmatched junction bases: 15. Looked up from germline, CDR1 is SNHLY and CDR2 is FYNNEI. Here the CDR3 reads CASSPQDRADRNTEAFF. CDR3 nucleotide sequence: TGTGCCAGCTCACCCCAGGACAGGGCTGATCGGAACACTGAAGCTTTCTTT. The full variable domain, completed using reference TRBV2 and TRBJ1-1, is EPEVTQTPSHQVTQMGQEVILRCVPISNHLYFYWYRQILGQKVEFLVSFYNNEISEKSEIFDDQFSVERPDGSNFTLKIRSTKLEDSAMYFCASSPQDRADRNTEAFFGQGTRLTVV.